A single sample gave rise to the 2 T cell receptor beta chains below, sequenced in a study of blood T cell repertoires in COVID-19. Clones were read by immunoSEQ multiplex PCR, and TCRdb kept only the in-frame ones, dropping some. The profile shows roughly 150,000 clones, more than 75% of them singletons. Material for sequencing was peripheral blood. All receptors come from a man aged 18 to 29 with acute or convalescent COVID-19.

This clone was counted a single time. The gene calls are TRBV3-1 (or the pseudogene TRBV3-2) and TRBJ2-1; possible D gene TRBD2, 6 bases. Germline CDR1 LGHDT, CDR2 YNNKEL (reference sequence). Trimming took 6 bases from V and 2 from J, leaving 14 bases between them. This CDR3 region has 15 residues. The CDR3 nucleotides read TGTGCCAGCAGGCCGCGGGGAGGCACCTACAATGAGCAGTTCTTC. It encodes CASRPRGGTYNEQFF.

The chain is built from TRBV5-1 and TRBJ2-7; possibly TRBD1 for D (6 bases). Germline-derived CDR1 and CDR2 are SGHRS and YFSETQ. V gave up 0 bases and J gave up 0 bases, with 13 bases separating them. The CDR3 is 16 amino acids. DNA for the CDR3: TGCGCCAGCAGCTTGGAACCCCAGGGGAACTCCTACGAGCAGTACTTC. Its protein is CASSLEPQGNSYEQYF.